Listed here is a single TCR beta chain. This sample stems from a study of T cell responses to AZD1222 COVID-19 vaccine. Germline V lookup: CDR1 SQVTM, CDR2 ANQGSEA. V lost 5 bases, J lost 6 bases, and 17 bases lay in between. This CDR3 region has 14 residues. Some clones are missing from TCRdb's copy, which holds only in-frame ones; the method was immunoSEQ multiplex PCR. The sample has some 95,000 clones; around 89% are singletons. The source material was peripheral blood, sampled 28 days after the second AZD1222 dose. This sequence joins TRBV29-1 and TRBJ2-1; D is perhaps TRBD2 (6 bases). The receptor was derived from an adult who received the AZD1222 COVID-19 vaccine. The CDR3 loop reads CSVNWRGSSNEQFF. The CDR3 DNA sequence: TGCAGCGTTAATTGGAGGGGTTCTAGCAATGAGCAGTTCTTC.